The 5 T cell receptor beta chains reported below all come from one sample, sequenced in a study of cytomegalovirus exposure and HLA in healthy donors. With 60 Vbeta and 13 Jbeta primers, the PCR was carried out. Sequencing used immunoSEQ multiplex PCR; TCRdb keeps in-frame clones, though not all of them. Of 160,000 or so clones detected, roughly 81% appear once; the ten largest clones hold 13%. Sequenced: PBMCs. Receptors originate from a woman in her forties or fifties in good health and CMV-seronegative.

CDR3 in amino acids: CASSRMSGGADGELFF. The CDR3 nucleotides are TGTGCCAGCAGCCGAATGAGCGGGGGGGCCGATGGGGAGCTGTTTTTT. The V gene is TRBV7-2, the J gene TRBJ2-2, with 10 bases that match TRBD2. With V trimmed by 5 bases and J by 8 bases, 11 bases remained unmatched. This CDR3 spans 16 amino acids. CDR1 is SGHTA, CDR2 FQGNSA, per germline.

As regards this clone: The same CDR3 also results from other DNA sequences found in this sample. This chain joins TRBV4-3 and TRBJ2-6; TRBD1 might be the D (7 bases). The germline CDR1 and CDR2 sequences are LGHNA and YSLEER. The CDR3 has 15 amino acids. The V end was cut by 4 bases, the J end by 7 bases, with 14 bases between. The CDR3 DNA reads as TGCGCCAGCAGCCGAGCAGGGGGGAACGCCAACGTCCTGACTTTC. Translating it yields CASSRAGGNANVLTF.

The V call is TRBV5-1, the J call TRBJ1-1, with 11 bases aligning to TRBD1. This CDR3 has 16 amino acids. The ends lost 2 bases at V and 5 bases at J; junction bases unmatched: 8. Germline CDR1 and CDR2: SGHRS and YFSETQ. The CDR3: CASSLSPGTGGTEAFF. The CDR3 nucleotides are TGCGCCAGCAGCTTAAGCCCCGGGACAGGGGGGACTGAAGCTTTCTTT.

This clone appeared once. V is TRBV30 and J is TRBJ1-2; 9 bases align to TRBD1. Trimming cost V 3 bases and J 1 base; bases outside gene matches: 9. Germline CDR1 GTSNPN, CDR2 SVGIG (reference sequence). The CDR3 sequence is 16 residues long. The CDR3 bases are TGTGCCTGGAGAGCCGCCGGGACAGGGAGTAACTATGGCTACACCTTC. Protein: CAWRAAGTGSNYGYTF.

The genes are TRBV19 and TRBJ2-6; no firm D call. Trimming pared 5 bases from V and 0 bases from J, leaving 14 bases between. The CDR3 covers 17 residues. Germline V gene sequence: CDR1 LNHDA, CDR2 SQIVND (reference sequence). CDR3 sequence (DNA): TGTGCCAGTAGTGCCCAGACTGGTGACTCTGGGGCCAACGTCCTGACTTTC. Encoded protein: CASSAQTGDSGANVLTF.